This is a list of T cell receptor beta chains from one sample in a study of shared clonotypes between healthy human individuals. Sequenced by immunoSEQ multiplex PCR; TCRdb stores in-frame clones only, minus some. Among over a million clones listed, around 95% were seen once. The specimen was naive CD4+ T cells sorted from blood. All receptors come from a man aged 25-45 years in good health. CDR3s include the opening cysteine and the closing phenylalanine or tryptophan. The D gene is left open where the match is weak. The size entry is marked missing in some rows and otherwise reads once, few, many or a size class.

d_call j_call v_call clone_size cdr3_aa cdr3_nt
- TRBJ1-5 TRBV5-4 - CASSFGGSKSNQPQHF TGTGCCAGCAGCTTTGGGGGAAGTAAGAGCAATCAGCCCCAGCATTTT
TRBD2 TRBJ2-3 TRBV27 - CASSITSSGRAWSDTQYF TGTGCCAGCAGTATAACATCAAGCGGGAGGGCCTGGTCAGATACGCAGTATTTT
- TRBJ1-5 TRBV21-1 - CASSPLPGGFNQPQHF TGTGCCAGCTCCCCATTGCCAGGGGGTTTCAATCAGCCCCAGCATTTT
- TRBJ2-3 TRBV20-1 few CTGDTQYF TGCACCGGAGATACGCAGTATTTT
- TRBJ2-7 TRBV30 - CASLRTAFSYEQYF TGTGCATCGCTACGGACAGCCTTTTCCTACGAGCAGTACTTC
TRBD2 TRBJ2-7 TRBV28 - CASSLGLTSGSSYEQYF TGTGCCAGCAGTTTAGGACTGACTAGCGGGAGTTCCTACGAGCAGTACTTC
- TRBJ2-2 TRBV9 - CASSRHTGELFF TGTGCCAGCTCTCGACACACCGGGGAGCTGTTTTTT
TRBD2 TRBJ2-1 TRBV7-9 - CASSPGLAGGGPYNEQFF TGTGCCAGCAGCCCGGGACTAGCGGGAGGCGGCCCCTACAATGAGCAGTTCTTC
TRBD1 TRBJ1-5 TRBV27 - CASSRGQYNQPQHF TGTGCCAGCAGCCGGGGACAGTACAATCAGCCCCAGCATTTT
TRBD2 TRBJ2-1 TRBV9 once CASSALAGGGDEQFF TGTGCCAGCAGCGCCTTAGCGGGAGGAGGGGATGAGCAGTTCTTC
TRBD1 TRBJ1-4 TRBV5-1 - CASSLAPGQGEEKLFF TGCGCCAGCAGCTTGGCCCCGGGACAGGGAGAGGAAAAACTGTTTTTT
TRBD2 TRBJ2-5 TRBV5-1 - CASSPGLAGSQETQYF TGCGCCAGCAGCCCTGGACTAGCGGGATCTCAAGAGACCCAGTACTTC
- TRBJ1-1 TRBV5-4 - CASSLGVNTEAFF TGTGCCAGCAGCTTGGGTGTGAACACTGAAGCTTTCTTT
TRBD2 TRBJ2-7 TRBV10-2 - CAAYLAGEQYF TGCGCCGCATACCTAGCGGGTGAGCAGTACTTC
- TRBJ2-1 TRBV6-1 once CASSGGDSGRNEQFF TGTGCCAGCAGTGGCGGGGATTCGGGCAGAAATGAGCAGTTCTTC
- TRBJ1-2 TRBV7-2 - CASSFQGEGGYTF TGTGCCAGCAGCTTTCAGGGAGAAGGAGGCTACACCTTC
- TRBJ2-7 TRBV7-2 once CASSSYSDSSYEQYF TGTGCCAGCAGCTCCTATTCGGACAGCTCCTACGAGCAGTACTTC
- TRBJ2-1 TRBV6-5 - CASSYYGTARGEQFF TGTGCCAGCAGTTACTACGGGACGGCGAGGGGTGAGCAGTTCTTC
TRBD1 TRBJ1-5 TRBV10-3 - CAISELGTETNQPQHF TGTGCCATCAGTGAATTGGGGACAGAAACTAATCAGCCCCAGCATTTT
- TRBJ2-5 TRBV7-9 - CASSYYQETQYF TGTGCCAGCAGCTATTACCAAGAGACCCAGTACTTC
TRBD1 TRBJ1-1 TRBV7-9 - CASSQTGEDTEAFF TGTGCCAGCAGTCAAACAGGGGAGGACACTGAAGCTTTCTTT
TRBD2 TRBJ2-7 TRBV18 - CASSPPGSLAGVTYEQYF TGTGCCAGCTCACCACCGGGGTCCCTAGCGGGAGTTACCTACGAGCAGTACTTC
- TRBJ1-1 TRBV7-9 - CASSLRESEAFF TGTGCCAGCAGCTTAAGGGAAAGTGAAGCTTTCTTT
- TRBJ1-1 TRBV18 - CASSPKGKGTEAFF TGTGCCAGCTCACCAAAAGGGAAGGGCACTGAAGCTTTCTTT
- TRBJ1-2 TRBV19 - CASTSLAGNYGYTF TGTGCCAGTACCTCGCTGGCGGGAAACTATGGCTACACCTTC
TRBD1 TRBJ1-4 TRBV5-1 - CASSSRGNEKLFF TGCGCCAGCAGCTCCAGGGGGAACGAAAAACTGTTTTTT
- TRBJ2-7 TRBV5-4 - CASALDLYEQYF TGTGCCAGCGCTTTGGACCTCTACGAGCAGTACTTC
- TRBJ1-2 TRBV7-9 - CASSASAQGRQGSYTF TGTGCCAGCAGCGCCAGTGCCCAAGGACGGCAAGGTAGCTACACCTTC
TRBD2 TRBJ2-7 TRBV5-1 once CASSATGTSGIYEQYF TGCGCCAGCAGCGCAACCGGGACTAGCGGGATCTACGAGCAGTACTTC
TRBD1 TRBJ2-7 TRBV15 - CATSRRQGTYEQYF TGTGCCACCAGCAGACGACAGGGGACCTACGAGCAGTACTTC
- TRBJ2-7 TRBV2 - CASRGQTYEQYF TGTGCCAGCCGTGGCCAGACCTACGAGCAGTACTTC
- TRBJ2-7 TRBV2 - CASNRLSTSYEQYF TGTGCCAGCAACCGACTTTCAACCTCCTACGAGCAGTACTTC
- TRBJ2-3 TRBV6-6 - CASSYPTDTQYF TGTGCCAGCAGTTACCCAACAGATACGCAGTATTTT